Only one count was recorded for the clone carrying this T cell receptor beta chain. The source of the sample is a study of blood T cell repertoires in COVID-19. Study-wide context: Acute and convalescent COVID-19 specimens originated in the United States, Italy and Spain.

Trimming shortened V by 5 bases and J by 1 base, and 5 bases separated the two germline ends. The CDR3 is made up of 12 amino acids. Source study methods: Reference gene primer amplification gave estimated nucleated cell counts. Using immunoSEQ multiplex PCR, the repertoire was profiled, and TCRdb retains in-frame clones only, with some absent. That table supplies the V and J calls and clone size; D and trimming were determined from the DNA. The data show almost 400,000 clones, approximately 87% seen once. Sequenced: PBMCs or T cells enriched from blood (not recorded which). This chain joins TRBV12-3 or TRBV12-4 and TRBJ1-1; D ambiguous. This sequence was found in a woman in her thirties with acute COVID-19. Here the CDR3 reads CASSRWNTEAFF. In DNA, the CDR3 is TGTGCCAGCAGTCGGTGGAACACTGAAGCTTTCTTT.